This T cell receptor beta chain is from a study of regulatory T cells in long-lasting Graves disease listed by TCRdb under 2021. Concerning the study at large: In the newly diagnosed Graves' disease group, patients had been taking antithyroid drugs for less than 3 months. Peripheral blood TCR sequencing and RNA sequencing compared persistent Graves' disease patients with newly diagnosed Graves' disease patients. The study took place in China and was registered as a clinical trial. A total of around 33 samples underwent TCR sequencing, from some 13 patients with persistent Graves' disease and roughly 20 patients with newly diagnosed Graves' disease. General study outcomes and caveats: Compared with newly diagnosed patients, persistent Graves' disease patients had lower TCR Shannon entropy and fewer highly expanded clones, which suggests clonal expansion. The study examined only peripheral blood because the primary lesion, thyroid tissue, could not be accessed. Only the TCR beta chain was sequenced and analyzed. Preferential use of TRBV28, TRBJ1-2 and TRBJ2-5 was observed in persistent disease, whereas TRBV20-1 and TRBJ2-1 were favored in newly diagnosed disease. The small sample size was acknowledged by the authors as a limitation that may reduce accuracy. Persistent patients shared more public clonotypes among themselves (around 3,000) than newly diagnosed patients did (about 1,000).

CDR1 and CDR2 are read off the germline V gene (reference sequence) as GTSNPN and SVGIG. At the junction V is shortened by 2 bases and J by 3 bases, with 6 bases in between. There are 12 amino acids in the CDR3, from cysteine to phenylalanine inclusive. CDR3 DNA is the only sequence kept; it has 36 bases, read in frame from the first base. This specimen's time point label, per the study, means: newly diagnosed GD, antithyroid drugs for less than 3 months. For both TCR sequencing and RNA sequencing, RNA was extracted from PBMCs in TRIzol. The diagnosis of Graves' disease followed American Thyroid Association guidelines. Patients for the study were recruited at an endocrinology department in Xi'an, China. Each patient gave approximately 9 milliliters of peripheral blood, collected in an EDTA anticoagulant tube. Ficoll Paque Plus density gradient separation was used to isolate PBMCs, and no further T cell sorting was done. An Agilent 2100 Bioanalyzer and agarose gel were used to assess RNA quality, and a NanoDrop 2000 was used to measure RNA concentration.

Libraries were prepared through multiplex PCR. Instrument on record: Illumina HiSeq 4000. CDR3 regions were amplified by Arm-PCR with iRepertoire HTBI primers to construct TCR beta libraries. Before sequencing, the PCR products went through gel purification. Processing in the source paper ran as follows. A total of around 66 TRBV and 14 TRBJ segments were identified across samples and were used for gene usage analysis of CDR3 amino acid clonotypes. COPE and FqMerger were used to merge filtered high-quality paired reads into contigs. BLAST was used to align contigs to the IMGT TRBV, TRBD and TRBJ reference genes, and CDR3 was defined following IMGT. Any clonotype with a frequency above 0.1% was classified as a highly expanded clone. Repertoire diversity was measured by Shannon entropy, and V-J evenness by the Gini coefficient. A clonotype found in more than one individual was treated as public. TCRdb itself trimmed the public reads at Q25 with fastp, ran MiXCR and retained productive beta chains. Duplicate CDR3 protein sequences are folded into a single record with the most common DNA and genes. The V and J calls, along with clone size, are taken from TCRdb and not from the paper's own processing. This sample is represented by 200,000 to 250,000 distinct CDR3 sequences; approximately 16% of them were singletons. The ten largest clones add up to roughly a fifth of the sample.

This clonotype appeared many times. Its antigen remains unidentified. No quality values exist for individual bases; no much larger clone is one base distant. The chain is assembled from TRBV30 and TRBJ2-3, with the D gene not confidently named. The sample was peripheral blood mononuclear cells (PBMCs), taken at new diagnosis, from a patient treated with antithyroid drugs. The sequence came from a female donor with Graves disease. The CDR3 reads as follows: CAWSSETDTQYF. At the DNA level, the sequence is TGTGCCTGGAGTTCAGAGACAGATACGCAGTATTTT.